Listed below are T cell receptor beta chains from one sample, sequenced in a study of cytomegalovirus exposure and HLA in healthy donors. The protocol was immunoSEQ multiplex PCR, while the TCRdb copy is restricted to in-frame clones and leaves out a portion. The table has 100,000 to 150,000 clones, over 70% seen once; the top ten hold under 4.5%. The sequenced sample consisted of PBMCs. These receptors all come from a woman aged 40 to 55 in good health and CMV-seronegative. CDR3s include the opening cysteine and the closing phenylalanine or tryptophan. D genes are given only for firm matches. Rows give clone size only sometimes, using once, few, many, or a class for an expanded clone.

v_gene	abundance	d_gene	j_gene	CDR3aa
TRBV19	.	TRBD1	TRBJ1-5	CASSMIRGTGASQPQHF
TRBV4-1	.	TRBD2	TRBJ2-5	CASSQEGGGGETQYF
TRBV29-1	.	TRBD1	TRBJ2-3	CSVGDRGDSTDTQYF
TRBV6-1	.	.	TRBJ1-5	CASRETGVWNQPQHF
TRBV7-9	.	.	TRBJ2-6	CASSRNGANVLTF
TRBV15	once	.	TRBJ1-1	CATSRDRTANTEAFF
TRBV6-6	.	.	TRBJ1-5	CASSYSTGGRYQPQHF
TRBV6-1	few	TRBD1	TRBJ1-1	CASSGFYRGTEAFF
TRBV6-5	.	TRBD1	TRBJ1-1	CASSLNRGFTEAFF
TRBV4-1	.	.	TRBJ2-5	CASSQDGMERETQYF
TRBV2	.	.	TRBJ2-3	CASSEVRTPTDTQYF
TRBV6-1	.	.	TRBJ2-7	CASSEAQGPLQGPYEQYF
TRBV5-1	.	.	TRBJ2-7	CASSLTTGASYEQYF
TRBV9	once	TRBD2	TRBJ2-1	CASSVGGGPSLDEQFF
TRBV21-1	.	.	TRBJ1-6	CASSKGGKYNSPLHF
TRBV19	.	.	TRBJ1-3	CASSSGTGGTIYF
TRBV2	.	TRBD1	TRBJ1-1	CASSAGTGNSEAFF
TRBV9	.	TRBD1	TRBJ2-5	CASSYSGGQGGQETQYF
TRBV18	.	TRBD1	TRBJ1-6	CASSPRQGNSPLHF
TRBV6-5	.	.	TRBJ1-1	CASSYGPEAFF
TRBV19	.	.	TRBJ1-3	CASSSLSGNTIYF
TRBV11-3	few	.	TRBJ2-1	CASSLAPGISNEQFF
TRBV7-2	few	.	TRBJ2-7	CASSSLRGYKQYF
TRBV5-1	.	.	TRBJ1-4	CASSLALRSGEKLFF
TRBV5-1	.	.	TRBJ2-2	CASSLGTNTGELFF
TRBV7-9	once	TRBD1	TRBJ2-6	CSSSLAWGQGDSGANVLTF
TRBV5-4	.	TRBD1	TRBJ1-1	CAPGGQGESNTEAFF
TRBV28	.	.	TRBJ2-1	CASSTLGGSYNEQFF
TRBV6-1	.	.	TRBJ1-1	CASSPNRVSTEAFF
TRBV4-3	.	.	TRBJ2-1	CASSQGGLLNEQFF
TRBV5-1	.	.	TRBJ1-1	CASSLTTNGRGLLNTEAFF
TRBV4-1	.	TRBD1	TRBJ2-7	CASSQDPPGQVYDEQYF
TRBV5-1	.	TRBD1	TRBJ1-1	CASSSSDRGLNTEAFF
TRBV13	.	TRBD1	TRBJ2-1	CASSLGGQGYNEQFF
TRBV19	once	TRBD1	TRBJ1-2	CASTLGQVGGYTF